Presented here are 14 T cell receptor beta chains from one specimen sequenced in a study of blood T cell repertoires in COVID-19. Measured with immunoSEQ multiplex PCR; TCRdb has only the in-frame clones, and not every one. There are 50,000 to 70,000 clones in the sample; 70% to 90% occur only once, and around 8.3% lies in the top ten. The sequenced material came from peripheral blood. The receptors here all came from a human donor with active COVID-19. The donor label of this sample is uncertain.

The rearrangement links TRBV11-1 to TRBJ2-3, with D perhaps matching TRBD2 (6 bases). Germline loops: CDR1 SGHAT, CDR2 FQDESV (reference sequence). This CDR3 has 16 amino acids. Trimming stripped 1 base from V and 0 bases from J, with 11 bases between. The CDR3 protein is CASSLEAGTSTDTQYF. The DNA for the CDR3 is TGTGCCAGCAGCTTAGAGGCGGGGACTAGCACAGATACGCAGTATTTT.

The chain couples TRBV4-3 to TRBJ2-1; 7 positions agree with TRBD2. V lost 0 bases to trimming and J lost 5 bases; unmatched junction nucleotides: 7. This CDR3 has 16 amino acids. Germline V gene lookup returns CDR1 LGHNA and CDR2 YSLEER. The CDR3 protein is CASSQDAGVVNNEQFF. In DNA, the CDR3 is TGCGCCAGCAGCCAAGATGCGGGAGTTGTGAACAATGAGCAGTTCTTC.

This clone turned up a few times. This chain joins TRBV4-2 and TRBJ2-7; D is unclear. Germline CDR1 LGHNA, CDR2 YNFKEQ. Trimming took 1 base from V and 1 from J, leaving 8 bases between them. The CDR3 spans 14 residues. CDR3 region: CASSQGLNSYEQYF. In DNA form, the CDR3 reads TGTGCCAGCAGCCAAGGGCTCAATTCCTACGAGCAGTACTTC.

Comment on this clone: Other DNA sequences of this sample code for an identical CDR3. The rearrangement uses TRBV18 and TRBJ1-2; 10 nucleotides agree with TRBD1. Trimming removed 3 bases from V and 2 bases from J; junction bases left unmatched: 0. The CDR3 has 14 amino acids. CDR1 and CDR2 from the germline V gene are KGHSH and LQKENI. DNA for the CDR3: TGTGCCAGCTCACCGGGACAGGGGAACTATGGCTACACCTTC. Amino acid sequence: CASSPGQGNYGYTF.

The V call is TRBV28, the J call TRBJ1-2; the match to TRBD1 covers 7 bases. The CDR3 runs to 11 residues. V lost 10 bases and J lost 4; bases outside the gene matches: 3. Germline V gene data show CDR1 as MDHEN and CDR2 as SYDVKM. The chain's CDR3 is CATSGGYGYTF. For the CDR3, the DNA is TGTGCCACCTCAGGGGGCTATGGCTACACCTTC.

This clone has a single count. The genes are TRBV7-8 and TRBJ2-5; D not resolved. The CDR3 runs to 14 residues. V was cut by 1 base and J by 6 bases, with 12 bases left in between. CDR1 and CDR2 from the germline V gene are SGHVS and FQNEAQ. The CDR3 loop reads CASSLGGFDQTQYF. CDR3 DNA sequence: TGTGCCAGCAGCTTAGGCGGTTTCGATCAGACCCAGTACTTC.

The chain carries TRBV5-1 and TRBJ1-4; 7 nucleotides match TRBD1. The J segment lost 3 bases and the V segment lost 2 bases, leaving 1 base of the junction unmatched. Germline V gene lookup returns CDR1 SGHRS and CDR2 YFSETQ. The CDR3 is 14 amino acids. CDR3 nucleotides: TGCGCCAGCAGCTTTACAGGGGCTAATGAAAAACTGTTTTTT. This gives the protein CASSFTGANEKLFF.

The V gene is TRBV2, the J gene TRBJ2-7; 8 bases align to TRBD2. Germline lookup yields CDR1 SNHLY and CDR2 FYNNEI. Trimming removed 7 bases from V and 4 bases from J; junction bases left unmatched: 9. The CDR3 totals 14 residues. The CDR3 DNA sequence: TGTGCCAGCACCCTGGGACTAGTAACGTACGAGCAGTACTTC. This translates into CASTLGLVTYEQYF.

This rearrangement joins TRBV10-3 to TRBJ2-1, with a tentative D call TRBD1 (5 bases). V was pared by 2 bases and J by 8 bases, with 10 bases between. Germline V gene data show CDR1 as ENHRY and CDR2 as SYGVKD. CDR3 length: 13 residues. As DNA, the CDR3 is TGTGCCATCAGTGAGCCGCAGGGTGATGAGCAGTTCTTC. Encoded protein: CAISEPQGDEQFF.

In DNA, the CDR3 is TGCGCCAGCAGCTTGGGGGGCGGGAATCTGCTCTACAATGAGCAGTTCTTC. Residues: CASSLGGGNLLYNEQFF. The V and J genes are TRBV5-1 and TRBJ2-1, with TRBD2 as a possible D gene (6 bases). The CDR3 length is 17 residues. Germline values: CDR1 SGHRS, CDR2 YFSETQ. The V gene lost 0 bases and the J gene lost 3 bases, with 16 bases spanning the gap.

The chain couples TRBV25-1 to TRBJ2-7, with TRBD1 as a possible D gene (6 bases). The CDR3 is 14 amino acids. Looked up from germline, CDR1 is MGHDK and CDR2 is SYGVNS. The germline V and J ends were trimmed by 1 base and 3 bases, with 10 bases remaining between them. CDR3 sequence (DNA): TGTGCCAGCAGTGAATCAGGGGTGCTCTACGAGCAGTACTTC. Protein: CASSESGVLYEQYF.

The CDR3 loop reads CASSKERVDEQFF. CDR3 bases: TGTGCCAGCAGCAAAGAGCGAGTAGATGAGCAGTTCTTC. The genes are TRBV21-1 and TRBJ2-1; the table's D call, TRBD2, has no DNA check behind it. TRBV21-1 is a recognized pseudogene. The CDR3 has 13 amino acids.

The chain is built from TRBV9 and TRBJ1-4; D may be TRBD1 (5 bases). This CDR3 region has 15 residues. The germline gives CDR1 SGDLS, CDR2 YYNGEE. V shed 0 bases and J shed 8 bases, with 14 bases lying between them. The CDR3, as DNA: TGTGCCAGCAGCGTAGATGGGCAGGGTGGAGAAAAACTGTTTTTT. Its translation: CASSVDGQGGEKLFF.

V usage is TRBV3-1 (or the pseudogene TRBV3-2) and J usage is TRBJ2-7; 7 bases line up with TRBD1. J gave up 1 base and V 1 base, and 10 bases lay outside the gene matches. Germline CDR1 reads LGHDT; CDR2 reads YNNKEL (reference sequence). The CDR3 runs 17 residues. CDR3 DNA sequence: TGTGCCAGCAGCCAAGGGGTTGAGAACAGGGGATCCTACGAGCAGTACTTC. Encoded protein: CASSQGVENRGSYEQYF.